This T cell receptor (beta chain) stems from a study of OX40 agonist ivuxolimab in advanced cancers. This clone was seen a handful of times. Sequencing was performed with immunoSEQ multiplex PCR; in TCRdb, only in-frame clones are kept and a portion is missing. The data show around 20,000 clones, roughly 90% seen once. The CDR3 covers 12 residues. The ends were cut back, 5 bases at V and 7 bases at J, with 8 bases in the middle. Germline assignment: CDR1 SEHNR and CDR2 FQNEAQ (reference sequence). This rearrangement joins TRBV7-9 to TRBJ2-2; D call uncertain. The receptor comes from an adult with an advanced solid tumor such as melanoma, head and neck, liver or kidney cancer. This material consisted of CD4+ or CD8+ T cells sorted from blood, taken in a trial of the OX40 agonist ivuxolimab. CDR3: CASSKDFGELFF. The CDR3 DNA reads TGTGCCAGCAGCAAAGACTTCGGGGAGCTGTTTTTT.